This T cell receptor (beta chain) originates from a study of long-term antiretroviral therapy in people with HIV. Findings of the study overall: Nothing was known about ART adherence, viral resistance or changes in therapy. Even long-term ART left TRB diversity below transplant donor controls, despite gains.

The libraries were made with immunoSEQ v3.0 at survey level. The table came from immunoSEQ multiplex PCR; TCRdb's copy has only in-frame clones and leaves some out. The sample has approximately 26,000 clones; more than 85% are singletons. As concerns this clone: Its antigen is currently unknown.

Germline lookup yields CDR1 MNHNY and CDR2 SVGAGI (reference sequence). The CDR3 extends over 15 amino acids. V lost 5 bases, J lost 6 bases, and 18 bases lay in between. The sequence came from a man aged 18 to 30 with HIV. The rearrangement links TRBV6-6 to TRBJ2-3, with D unclear. This specimen was unsorted PBMCs, taken 3.1 years after starting antiretroviral therapy. The CDR3 DNA reads as TGTGCCAGCAGTCCTCTAGATCCCGTTTCTGATACGCAGTATTTT. Encoded protein: CASSPLDPVSDTQYF.